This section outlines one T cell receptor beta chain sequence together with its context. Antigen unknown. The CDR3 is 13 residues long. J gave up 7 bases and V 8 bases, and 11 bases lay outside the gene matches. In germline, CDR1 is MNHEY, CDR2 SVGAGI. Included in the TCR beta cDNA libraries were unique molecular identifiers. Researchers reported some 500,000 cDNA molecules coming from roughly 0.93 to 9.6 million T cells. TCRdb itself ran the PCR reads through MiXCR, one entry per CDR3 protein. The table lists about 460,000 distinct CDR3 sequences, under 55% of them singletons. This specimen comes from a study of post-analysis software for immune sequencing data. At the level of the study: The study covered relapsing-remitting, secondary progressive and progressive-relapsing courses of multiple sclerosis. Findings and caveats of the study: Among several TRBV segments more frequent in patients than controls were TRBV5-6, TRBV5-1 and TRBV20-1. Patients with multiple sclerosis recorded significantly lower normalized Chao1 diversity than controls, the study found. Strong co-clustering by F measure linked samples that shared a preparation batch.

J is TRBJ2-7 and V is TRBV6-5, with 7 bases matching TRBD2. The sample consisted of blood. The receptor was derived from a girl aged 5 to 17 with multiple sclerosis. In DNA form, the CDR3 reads TGTGCCAGCGCTAGCGGCTCGAGATGGGAGCAGTACTTC. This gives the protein CASASGSRWEQYF.